These T cell receptor beta chains were read from a single sample in a study of blood T cell repertoires in COVID-19. Assay used: immunoSEQ multiplex PCR; TCRdb lists only in-frame clones, some missing. Of around 190,000 clones in the sample, about four fifths were seen once. The source material was peripheral blood. The receptors shown here come from a woman aged 40-49 years with COVID-19, enrolled during active disease. The CDR3 runs from the conserved cysteine through the conserved F or W. Fields, in order: clone size, D gene, V gene, J gene, CDR3 DNA, CDR3 protein. D genes are given only for firm matches. Only part of the rows carry a size: once, few, many, or a class if the clone is expanded.

>NA|NA|TRBV30|TRBJ1-6
TGTGCCTGGAGTGTAGGAGCCTATAATTCACCCCTCCACTTT
CAWSVGAYNSPLHF
>NA|NA|TRBV28|TRBJ2-3
TGTGCCACCACCGTGTGGGGGCGCGACCAAGATACGCAGTATTTT
CATTVWGRDQDTQYF
>NA|NA|TRBV4-1|TRBJ1-2
TGCGCCAGCAGCCCCCTTTCCGGGGGAGAATATGGCTACACCTTC
CASSPLSGGEYGYTF
>NA|TRBD2|TRBV29-1|TRBJ2-5
TGCAGCGTTGAAGTTTGGGTTAGCGGGATCGGAGTTGAGACCCAGTACTTC
CSVEVWVSGIGVETQYF
>NA|TRBD1|TRBV11-3|TRBJ2-1
TGTGCCAGCAGCTCCGGGACAGGGGCCTACAATGAGCAGTTCTTC
CASSSGTGAYNEQFF
>NA|NA|TRBV2|TRBJ2-7
TGTGCCAGCACTAGACAGGAAACAAGCTACGAGCAGTACTTC
CASTRQETSYEQYF
>NA|NA|TRBV12-2|TRBJ1-6
TGTGCAAGTCGCTTAGTATGGTTCAGGGGATATAATTCACCCCTCCACTTT
CASRLVWFRGYNSPLHF
>few|TRBD1|TRBV18|TRBJ2-3
TGTGCCAGCTCACCACGGACAGGGGTAGGAGATACGCAGTATTTT
CASSPRTGVGDTQYF
>NA|NA|TRBV5-8|TRBJ1-3
TGTGCCAGCAGCTTGGAGACAGGTTTTGGAAACACCATATATTTT
CASSLETGFGNTIYF
>NA|TRBD2|TRBV6-6|TRBJ2-3
TGTGCCGCCAAGACTAGCGGCGATACGCAGTATTTT
CAAKTSGDTQYF
>NA|NA|TRBV19|TRBJ2-5
TGTGCCAGTAGTCCAGGATCAGAGACCCAGTACTTC
CASSPGSETQYF
>NA|NA|TRBV29-1|TRBJ2-3
TGCAGCGTTGGACAGGGCACAGATACGCAGTATTTT
CSVGQGTDTQYF
>NA|NA|TRBV6-5|TRBJ1-1
TGTGCCAGCAGTTACTCCCGCGGCACTGAAGCTTTCTTT
CASSYSRGTEAFF
>NA|NA|TRBV11-3|TRBJ2-7
TGTGCCAGCAGCTATGGGGAGACATACGAGCAGTACTTC
CASSYGETYEQYF
>NA|TRBD2|TRBV27|TRBJ2-7
TGTGCCAGCAGTTTATGGGCTAGCGGGAGCTACGAGCAGTACTTC
CASSLWASGSYEQYF
>NA|TRBD2|TRBV19|TRBJ2-7
TGTGCCAGTAGCCCCCTCCGGACTAGCGGGATAATATACGAGCAGTACTTC
CASSPLRTSGIIYEQYF
>few|NA|TRBV28|TRBJ1-5
TGTGCCAGCAGTTCGGACAGAGCCTTTATTTCGGATCAGCCCCAGCATTTT
CASSSDRAFISDQPQHF
>NA|TRBD1|TRBV19|TRBJ1-1
TGTGCCAGTAGTATGACAGGGGGCACTGAAGCTTTCTTT
CASSMTGGTEAFF
>once|TRBD2|TRBV9|TRBJ2-1
TGTGCCAGCAGCGTTAGCGGGGGAACCTCCTACAATGAGCAGTTCTTC
CASSVSGGTSYNEQFF
>once|TRBD1|TRBV30|TRBJ1-1
TGTGCCGAAGCTCTTCAGGGGGTAGGTGAAGCTTTCTTT
CAEALQGVGEAFF
>NA|TRBD1|TRBV11-2|TRBJ2-1
TGTGCCAGCAGCCTGGGGACAGGGGCCTACAATGAGCAGTTCTTC
CASSLGTGAYNEQFF
>NA|NA|TRBV3-1/TRBV3-2|TRBJ2-1
TGTGCCAGCAGCCGCCCCCTAGGCGATGAGCAGTTCTTC
CASSRPLGDEQFF
>NA|NA|TRBV24-1|TRBJ1-2
TGTGCCACCAGTGAGAACCGGGACTTCTATGGCTACACCTTC
CATSENRDFYGYTF
>once|NA|TRBV7-9|TRBJ2-7
TGTGCCAGCAGCTTAGTACTATCCTACGAGCAGTACTTC
CASSLVLSYEQYF
>NA|TRBD1|TRBV4-1|TRBJ1-5
TGCGCCAGCAGCGCCTACGGGACAGTGAATCAGCCCCAGCATTTT
CASSAYGTVNQPQHF